This T cell receptor (beta chain) was observed in a study of graft-versus-host responses after intestinal transplantation. Study information: The recipients all started with anti-thymocyte globulin induction and then took tacrolimus and steroids for 3 to 4 years.

Study-level points and caveats: GvH clones were identified in recipient marrow, with some first appearing in ileum or blood.

As regards this clone: Its antigen is still unknown.

Stated time point: postoperative day 105 after intestinal transplantation (dayNNNN = postoperative day). Intraepithelial and lamina propria lymphocytes were released after the graft tissue was processed. Here immunoSEQ multiplex PCR was the method, and the copy in TCRdb shows in-frame clones only, minus some. The data show fewer than 4,500 clones, roughly 71% seen once. The receptor comes from a human patient who received an intestinal transplant, so some T cells may come from the graft donor. The sequenced sample was ileum tissue, obtained 105 days after intestinal transplantation.

CDR3 DNA: TGCGCCAGCAGCAACTACGAGCAGTACTTC. Its translation: CASSNYEQYF. This sequence joins TRBV5-1 and TRBJ2-7; D gene ambiguous. CDR1 and CDR2 from the germline V gene are SGHRS and YFSETQ. The CDR3 consists of 10 residues. Trimming removed 4 bases at V and 3 bases at J, with 2 bases between.